This entry features one T cell receptor beta chain sequence. Across under 25 US areas, participants ranged in age from about 18 to 90 years. Each recovered donor of Cohort 3 presented with two negative PCRs, clearance, or symptom resolution. The CDR3 has 16 residues. With 0 bases clipped from V and 5 bases from J, the junction kept 8 bases outside the gene matches. Germline V lookup: CDR1 SGHDT, CDR2 YYEEEE. These data originate in a study of blood T cell repertoires in COVID-19. Whole-study context: The cDNA or gDNA used as material had been derived from T cells, B-cell-depleted T cells, or PBMCs.

Repertoires were generated with immunoSEQ multiplex PCR, while TCRdb's copy carries only in-frame clones and drops some. The sample includes over 150,000 clones, more than 80% of them seen just once. The receptor's source is a man in his forties or fifties who had recovered from COVID-19. The chain links TRBV5-6 to TRBJ2-7; 10 bases match TRBD1. Material: PBMCs or T cells enriched from blood (not recorded which). DNA for the CDR3: TGTGCCAGCAGCTTGGGGGACAGGGGAATTCCTCACGAGCAGTACTTC. Translating it yields CASSLGDRGIPHEQYF.